This TCR beta chain was observed in a study of blood T cell repertoires in COVID-19. Data came from immunoSEQ multiplex PCR; TCRdb stores just in-frame clones and leaves some out. Among about 160,000 clones listed, over 80% were seen once. V gave up 6 bases and J gave up 1 base, with 13 bases separating them. The CDR3 extends over 14 amino acids. CDR1 is SGHNT and CDR2 is YENEEA in the germline V gene. The chain joins TRBV11-3 to TRBJ2-7; perhaps TRBD2 as D (6 bases). What was sequenced was peripheral blood. The source of this sequence is a young man with COVID-19, enrolled during active disease. The CDR3 nucleotides are TGTGCCAGCAGTCCCTACGGGAGTTCCTACGAGCAGTACTTC. This codes for CASSPYGSSYEQYF.